Below, one T cell receptor beta chain is given with its context. Its antigen is currently not known. A much bigger clone sits one base away, suggesting this may be a read error. The sample comes from a study of kidney transplant recipient with SARS-CoV-2 infection (dated by TCRdb to about 2021). The time point label here, explained by the study, means: pre-pandemic baseline sample and day 111 after first positive SARS-CoV-2 test. The cysteine opens and the phenylalanine closes a CDR3 of 13 amino acids. The kept DNA is CDR3 alone, 39 bases in frame from the first base. CDR1 and CDR2 were assigned from the germline V gene (reference sequence) as GTSNPN and SVGIG. Germline trimming amounts to 1 base on V and 5 bases on J, with 2 as the count of junction bases outside the gene matches. Sequenced on an Illumina MiSeq. Profiling of the peripheral T cell repertoire was carried out for human TCRbeta genes. The study's processing was this. Beta-binomial modelling was applied to test for differential clonotype abundance so that variability over time was accounted for. Expanded clonotypes were screened against the ImmuneCODE reference database of SARS-CoV-2-associated TCRs and were mapped to viral genome regions. Additional analyses of the repertoire looked at TRBV gene usage, CDR3 length, CDR3 amino acid overlap between time points, clonotype abundance distributions and Jaccard similarity. Using fastp at Q25 and MiXCR, TCRdb reprocessed the public reads and kept productive beta chains. Rows merge per CDR3 protein into single entries with the most common DNA and genes. Clone size and V and J calls follow TCRdb, not the original study. The sample data list fewer than 250,000 distinct CDR3 sequences, and 29% of these were observed just once. Jointly, the top ten make up roughly 7% of the sample.

This specimen was a blood sample, taken at baseline and on day 111 from a kidney transplant recipient. This receptor was taken from a male patient aged 25-45 years who had COVID-19 and was a kidney transplant recipient. Following a transplant, some T cells may be graft donor cells, not patient cells. Rearrangement joined TRBV30 to TRBJ1-3; TRBD1 lines up with 7 middle nucleotides. The sequenced DNA: TGTGCCTGGAGTGAGGGGGCTAGAAACACCATATATTTT. It translates as CAWSEGARNTIYF.